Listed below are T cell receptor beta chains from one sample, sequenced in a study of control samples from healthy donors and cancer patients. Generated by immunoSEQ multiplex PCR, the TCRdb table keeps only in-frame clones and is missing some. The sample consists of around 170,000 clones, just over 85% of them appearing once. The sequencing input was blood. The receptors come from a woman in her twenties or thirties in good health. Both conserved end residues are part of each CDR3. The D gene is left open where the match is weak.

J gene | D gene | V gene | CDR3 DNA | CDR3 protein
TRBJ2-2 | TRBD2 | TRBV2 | TGTGCCAGCAGTGGGCTGACTAGCGGGAGGCCGAACACCGGGGAGCTGTTTTTT | CASSGLTSGRPNTGELFF
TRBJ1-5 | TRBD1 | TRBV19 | TGTGCCAGTAGTATAAGACGCGGGACAGGGACTAATATCGGCAATCAGCCCCAGCATTTT | CASSIRRGTGTNIGNQPQHF
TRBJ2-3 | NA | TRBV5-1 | TGCGCCAGCAGCTCACCCTTGTTAGGGGGGAGGGCGAGCACAGATACGCAGTATTTT | CASSSPLLGGRASTDTQYF
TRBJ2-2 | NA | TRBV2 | TGTGCCAGCAGGGGGTCGGGCCGCTGGACCGGGGAGCTGTTTTTT | CASRGSGRWTGELFF
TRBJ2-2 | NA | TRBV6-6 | TGTGCCAGCAGTTACGAGGCAGGAGGGACCGGGGAGCTGTTTTTT | CASSYEAGGTGELFF
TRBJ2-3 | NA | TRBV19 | TGTGCCAGTAGTGTCCGCACAGATACGCAGTATTTT | CASSVRTDTQYF
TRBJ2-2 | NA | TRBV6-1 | TGTGCCAGCAGTTATCCGGGGACCGGGGAGCTGTTTTTT | CASSYPGTGELFF
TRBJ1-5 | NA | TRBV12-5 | TGTGCTAGTGGTTTGGCTCTGGGAGATAGCAATCAGCCCCAGCATTTT | CASGLALGDSNQPQHF
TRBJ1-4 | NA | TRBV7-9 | TGTGCCAGCAGCTCCCCCGGGACCAACCCGGGGGAAAAACTGTTTTTT | CASSSPGTNPGEKLFF
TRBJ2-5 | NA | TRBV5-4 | TGTGCCAGCAGCTTAGCTAGCCCCAGGGAGACCCAGTACTTC | CASSLASPRETQYF
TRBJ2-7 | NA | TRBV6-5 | TGTGCCAGCAGTCCCCCGGCAACCTACGAGCAGTACTTC | CASSPPATYEQYF
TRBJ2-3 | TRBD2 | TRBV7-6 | TGTGCCAGCAGACGAGCGGGGGGGCAAACAGATACGCAGTATTTT | CASRRAGGQTDTQYF
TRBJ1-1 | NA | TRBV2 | TGTGCCAGCAGTGATCTCGGGTGGGAGACTGAAGCTTTCTTT | CASSDLGWETEAFF
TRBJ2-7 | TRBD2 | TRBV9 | TGTGCCAGCAGCGTAGGGTTAGCGGGACTCTACGAGCAGTACTTC | CASSVGLAGLYEQYF
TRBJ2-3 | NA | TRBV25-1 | TGTGCCAGCGGTAGGGGGGGCACAGATACGCAGTATTTT | CASGRGGTDTQYF
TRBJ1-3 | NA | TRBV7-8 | TGTGCCAGCAGCGTCCAGACAGATTTTGGAAACACCATATATTTT | CASSVQTDFGNTIYF